This T cell receptor beta chain stems from a study of shared clonotypes between healthy human individuals. Some clones are missing from TCRdb's copy, which holds only in-frame ones; the method was immunoSEQ multiplex PCR. The table includes 2.3 million or so clones, 80% to 95% detected once. The germline V gene encodes CDR1 SGHTA and CDR2 FQGNSA. Trimming at V came to 5 bases and at J to 4 bases, leaving 8 bases not matched to a gene. The CDR3 runs 16 residues. The sequencing sample was made of naive CD4+ T cells from PBMCs. The subset denotes: CD45RA+ positively selected. This rearrangement joins TRBV7-2 to TRBJ1-2, with TRBD1 matching 12 bases. This receptor was obtained from a man aged 18 to 29 in good health. Some clones in this sample may be carry-over from other donors' samples. CDR3 nucleotides: TGTGCCAGCAGCCCATCCGGGACAGGGGGCGCCTATGGCTACACCTTC. This gives the protein CASSPSGTGGAYGYTF. Using reference TRBV7-2 and TRBJ1-2 for the parts outside the CDR3, the full variable domain is GAGVSQSPSNKVTEKGKDVELRCDPISGHTALYWYRQSLGQGLEFLIYFQGNSAPDKSGLPSDRFSAERTGGSVSTLTIQRTQQEDSAVYLCASSPSGTGGAYGYTFGSGTRLTVV.